This T cell receptor (beta chain) emerged from a study of blood T cell repertoires in COVID-19. The CDR3 has 14 residues. The germline V gene has CDR1 MGHRA and CDR2 YSYEKL. Trimming left V 0 bases short and J 6 bases short, with 11 bases between. Profiled with immunoSEQ multiplex PCR; TCRdb holds only in-frame clones, not every one. Here the sample spans approximately 170,000 clones, about 89% being singletons. The receptor's source is a man aged 65 to 85 with acute or convalescent COVID-19. Sequencing was carried out using peripheral blood. This chain joins TRBV4-1 and TRBJ2-5, with D maybe TRBD1 (6 bases). The CDR3, as DNA: TGCGCCAGCAGCCAAGATGCTCAGGGGCAGACCCAGTACTTC. It encodes CASSQDAQGQTQYF.